This T cell receptor beta chain was sequenced during a study of cytomegalovirus exposure and HLA in healthy donors. The CDR3 extends over 12 amino acids. V shed 4 bases and J shed 8 bases, with 9 bases lying between them. CDR1 and CDR2 (germline): MNHEY, SMNVEV (reference sequence). Healthy bone marrow donors made up the donor group. Details on this clone: Antigen unknown.

Study outcomes and limitations: Most TCR sequences were seen very rarely across donors, but some public TCRs occurred in many. Common viral pathogens seemed to be connected with several of the most significant clusters, according to a later analysis. Among TCR beta chains, those listed as cytomegalovirus-associated numbered around 180.

Primers: 60 Vbeta forward and 13 Jbeta reverse. TCRdb's table, derived via immunoSEQ multiplex PCR, lists solely in-frame clones and lacks some. Altogether about 89,000 clones are present, 76% being singletons, with the ten largest covering 1.2% to 1.5%. The sequence was collected from a male donor in good health and CMV-seronegative. Sequencing was carried out using PBMCs. This sequence joins TRBV27 and TRBJ2-4; the D is unclear. The CDR3 loop is CASSSDGYIQYF. CDR3 coding DNA: TGTGCCAGCAGTTCTGACGGGTACATTCAGTACTTC.